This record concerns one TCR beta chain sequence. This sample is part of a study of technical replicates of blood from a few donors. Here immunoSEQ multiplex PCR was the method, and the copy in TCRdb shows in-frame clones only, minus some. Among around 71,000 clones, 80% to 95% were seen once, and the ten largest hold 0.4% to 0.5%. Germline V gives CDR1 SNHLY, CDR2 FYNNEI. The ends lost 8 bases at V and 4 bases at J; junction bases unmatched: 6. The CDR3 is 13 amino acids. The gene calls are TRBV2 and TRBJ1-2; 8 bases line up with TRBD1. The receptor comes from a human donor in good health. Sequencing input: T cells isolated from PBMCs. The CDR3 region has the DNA TGTGCCAGCTTAATTACAGGGGGCTATGGCTACACCTTC. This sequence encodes CASLITGGYGYTF.